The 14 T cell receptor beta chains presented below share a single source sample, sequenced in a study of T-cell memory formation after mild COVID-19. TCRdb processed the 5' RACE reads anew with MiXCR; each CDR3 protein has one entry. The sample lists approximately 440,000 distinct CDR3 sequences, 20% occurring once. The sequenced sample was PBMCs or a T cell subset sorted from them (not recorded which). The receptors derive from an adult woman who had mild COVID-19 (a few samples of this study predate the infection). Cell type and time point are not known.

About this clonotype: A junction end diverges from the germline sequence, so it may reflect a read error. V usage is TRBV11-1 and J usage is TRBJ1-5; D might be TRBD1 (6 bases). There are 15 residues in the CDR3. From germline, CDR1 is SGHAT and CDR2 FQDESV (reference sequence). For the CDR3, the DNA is TGTGCCAGCAGCTTACACGGGGGCGGCAATCAGACCCAGCATTTT. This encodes CASSLHGGGNQTQHF.

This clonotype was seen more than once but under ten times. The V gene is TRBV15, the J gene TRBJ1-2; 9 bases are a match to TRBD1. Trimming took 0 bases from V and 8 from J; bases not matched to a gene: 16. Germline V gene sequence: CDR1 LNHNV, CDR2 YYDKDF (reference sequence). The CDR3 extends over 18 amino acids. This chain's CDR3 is CATSRDRPTGGWSMGYTF. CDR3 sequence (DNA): TGTGCCACCAGCAGAGATCGGCCAACAGGGGGCTGGTCGATGGGCTACACCTTC.

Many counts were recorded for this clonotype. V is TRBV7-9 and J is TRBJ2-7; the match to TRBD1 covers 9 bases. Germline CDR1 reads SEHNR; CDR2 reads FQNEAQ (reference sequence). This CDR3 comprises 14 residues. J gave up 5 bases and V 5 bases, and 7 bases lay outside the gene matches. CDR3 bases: TGTGCCAGCAGCGGAGACAGGGGGTCTAACGAGCAGTACTTC. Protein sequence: CASSGDRGSNEQYF.

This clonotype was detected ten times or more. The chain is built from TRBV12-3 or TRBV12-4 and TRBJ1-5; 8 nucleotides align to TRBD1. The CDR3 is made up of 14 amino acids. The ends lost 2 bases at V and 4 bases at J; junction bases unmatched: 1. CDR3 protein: CASSLRQGNQPQHF. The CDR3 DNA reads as TGTGCCAGCAGTTTAAGACAGGGGAATCAGCCCCAGCATTTT.

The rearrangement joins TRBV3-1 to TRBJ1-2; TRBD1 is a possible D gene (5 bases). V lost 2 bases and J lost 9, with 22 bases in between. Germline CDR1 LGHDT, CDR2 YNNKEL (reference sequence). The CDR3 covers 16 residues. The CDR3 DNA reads TGTGCCAGCAGCCAAAAACACGATGGCAGGGCCGGGAGCTACACCTTC. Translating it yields CASSQKHDGRAGSYTF.

CDR3 in DNA: TGTGCCAGCAGCTTAAGGGAAATTGACAGGGACGAGCAGTACTTC. Its translation: CASSLREIDRDEQYF. The J gene is TRBJ2-7, the V gene TRBV7-6; 7 bases fit TRBD1. Germline V gene sequence: CDR1 SGHVS, CDR2 FNYEAQ. The junction had 9 bases not matched to a gene; V was cut back by 2 bases and J by 5 bases. The CDR3 extends over 15 amino acids.

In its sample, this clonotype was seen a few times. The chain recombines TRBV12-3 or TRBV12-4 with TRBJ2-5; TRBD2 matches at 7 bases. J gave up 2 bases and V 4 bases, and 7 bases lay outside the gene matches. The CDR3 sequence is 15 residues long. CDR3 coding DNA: TGTGCCAGCAGTTCGGTAGCGGGCGTACAAGAGACCCAGTACTTC. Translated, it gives CASSSVAGVQETQYF.

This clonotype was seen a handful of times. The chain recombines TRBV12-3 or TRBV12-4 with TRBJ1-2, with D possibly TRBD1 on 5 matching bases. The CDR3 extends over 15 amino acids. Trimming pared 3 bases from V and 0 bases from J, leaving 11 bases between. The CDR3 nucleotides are TGTGCCAGCAGTTTTGACCGGGGGGCTAACTATGGCTACACCTTC. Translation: CASSFDRGANYGYTF.

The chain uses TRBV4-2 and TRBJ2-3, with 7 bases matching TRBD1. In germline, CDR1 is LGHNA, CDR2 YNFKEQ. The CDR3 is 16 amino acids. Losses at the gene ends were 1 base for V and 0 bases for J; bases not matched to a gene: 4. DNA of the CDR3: TGTGCCAGCAGCCAAGGAAGGGACAGCAGCACAGATACGCAGTATTTT. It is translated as CASSQGRDSSTDTQYF.

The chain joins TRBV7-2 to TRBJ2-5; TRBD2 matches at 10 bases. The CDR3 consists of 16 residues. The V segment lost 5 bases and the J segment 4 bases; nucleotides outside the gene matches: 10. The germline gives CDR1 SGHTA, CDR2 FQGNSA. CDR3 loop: CASSPPGLAGVETQYF. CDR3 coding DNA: TGTGCCAGCAGCCCACCCGGGCTAGCGGGAGTAGAGACCCAGTACTTC.

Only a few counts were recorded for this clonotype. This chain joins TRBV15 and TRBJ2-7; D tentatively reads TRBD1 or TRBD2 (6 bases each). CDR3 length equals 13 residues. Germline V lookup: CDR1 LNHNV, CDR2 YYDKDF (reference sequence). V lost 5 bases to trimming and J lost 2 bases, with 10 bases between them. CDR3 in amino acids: CATSGGTTYEQYF. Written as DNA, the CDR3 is TGTGCCACCAGCGGCGGGACAACCTACGAGCAGTACTTC.

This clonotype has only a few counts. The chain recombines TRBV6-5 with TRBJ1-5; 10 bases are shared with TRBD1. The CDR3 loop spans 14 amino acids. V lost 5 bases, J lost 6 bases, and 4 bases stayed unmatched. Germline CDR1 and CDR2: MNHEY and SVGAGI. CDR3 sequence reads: CASSKGTGAQPQHF. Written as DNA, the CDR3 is TGTGCCAGCAGTAAAGGGACAGGGGCTCAGCCCCAGCATTTT.

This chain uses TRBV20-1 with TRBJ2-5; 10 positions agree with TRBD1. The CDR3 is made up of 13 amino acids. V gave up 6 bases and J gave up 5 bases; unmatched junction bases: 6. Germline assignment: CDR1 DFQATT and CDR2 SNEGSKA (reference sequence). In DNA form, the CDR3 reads TGCAGTGCAGATGGGACAGGGGAGGAGACCCAGTACTTC. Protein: CSADGTGEETQYF.

CDR3 loop: CSASRSASGSDTQYF. DNA of the CDR3: TGCAGTGCTAGTCGTTCTGCTAGCGGTTCAGATACGCAGTATTTT. The chain combines TRBV20-1 with TRBJ2-3, with 7 bases matching TRBD2. Per germline, CDR1 DFQATT and CDR2 SNEGSKA (reference sequence). This CDR3 is 15 amino acids long. Trimming at V came to 3 bases and at J to 4 bases, leaving 10 bases not matched to a gene.